This TCR beta chain was retrieved from a study of cytomegalovirus exposure and HLA in healthy donors. A multiplex PCR was run with 60 Vbeta primers and 13 Jbeta primers. Profiling relied on immunoSEQ multiplex PCR, and the TCRdb table lists in-frame clones only, not all of them. The profile shows around 140,000 clones, 75% to 80% of them singletons. The CDR3 loop spans 16 amino acids. Germline assignment: CDR1 SGHAT and CDR2 FQNNGV. V was cut by 5 bases and J by 7 bases, with 20 bases left in between. Source material: PBMCs. This chain links TRBV11-2 with TRBJ1-4; a weak D match, TRBD1 (6 bases). The sequence was collected from a woman in her fifties or sixties in good health and CMV-seronegative. The CDR3 DNA follows: TGTGCCAGCAGCCTCCGCCCCAGGGGTCGCGTTGAAAAACTGTTTTTT. The encoded protein is CASSLRPRGRVEKLFF.